This entry describes one TCR beta chain. No antigen is known for it. The source of the sample is a study of early T cells in non-severe SARS-CoV-2 infection. About the research overall: Sequencing used unsorted whole-blood bulk RNA, so chains lack pairing. Study-wide findings and caveats: Reliance on VDJdb matching favored anti-spike CD8 responses; private and CD4 specificities were missed.

V shed 4 bases, J shed 5 bases, and the junction held 11 bases outside the gene matches. The CDR3 loop spans 16 amino acids. Germline lookup yields CDR1 SGHTA and CDR2 FQGNSA. Unique molecular identifiers (one per individual cDNA molecule) were attached. In TCRdb, the 5' RACE reads were re-called with MiXCR into one record per CDR3 protein. The sample has approximately 90,000 distinct CDR3 sequences; approximately 16% are singletons. This TCR derives from an adult who was a healthcare worker with PCR-confirmed SARS-CoV-2 infection or an uninfected control (not recorded which). J is TRBJ1-1 and V is TRBV7-2; 9 bases align to TRBD1. The material was whole blood, obtained at baseline. The CDR3 here is CASSSSFGTGKTEAFF. The CDR3 DNA follows: TGTGCCAGCAGCTCATCATTTGGGACAGGGAAGACTGAAGCTTTCTTT. Filled out from reference TRBV7-2 and TRBJ1-1, the complete variable domain reads GAGVSQSPSNKVTEKGKDVELRCDPISGHTALYWYRQSLGQGLEFLIYFQGNSAPDKSGLPSDRFSAERTGGSVSTLTIQRTQQEDSAVYLCASSSSFGTGKTEAFFGQGTRLTVV.